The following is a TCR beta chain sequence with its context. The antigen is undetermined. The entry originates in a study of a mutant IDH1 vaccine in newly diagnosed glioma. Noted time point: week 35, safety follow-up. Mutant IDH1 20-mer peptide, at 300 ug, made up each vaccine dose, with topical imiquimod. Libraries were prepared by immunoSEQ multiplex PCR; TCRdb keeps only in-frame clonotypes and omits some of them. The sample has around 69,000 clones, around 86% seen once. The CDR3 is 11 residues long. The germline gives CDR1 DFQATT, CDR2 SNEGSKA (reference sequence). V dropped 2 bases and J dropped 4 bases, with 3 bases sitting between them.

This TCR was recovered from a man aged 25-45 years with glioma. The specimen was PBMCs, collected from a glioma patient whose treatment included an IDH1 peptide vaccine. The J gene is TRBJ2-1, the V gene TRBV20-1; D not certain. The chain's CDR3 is CSARLYNEQFF. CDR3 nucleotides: TGCAGTGCTAGACTGTACAATGAGCAGTTCTTC.